This T cell receptor (beta chain) was captured in a study of T cells and Merkel cell carcinoma outcomes (dated by TCRdb to about 2020). As for the study more broadly: The study looked at whether the tumor T-cell repertoire and T-cell density could predict clinical outcome in patients with Merkel cell carcinoma.

Turning to this clone: The antigen it recognizes is unknown. No quality values exist for individual bases; no much larger clone is one base distant.

Library creation used the immunoSEQ multiplex PCR assay. The immuneACCESS repertoire file appears here via TCRdb, limited to in-frame rearrangements. These files lack a portion of the clones; in checked studies, under half of the deficit traces to unresolved V genes, and the cause of the others is not known. The sample yields about 15,000 clones; roughly 92% were counted once. Clones ranked in the top ten supply 2% to 2.5% of the sample. The samples were obtained from people who had Merkel cell carcinoma. The paper's findings and limits, for the study overall: T-cell repertoire features combined with T-cell density were reported to predict clinical outcomes in Merkel cell carcinoma patients.

The source material was tumor tissue from Merkel cell carcinoma. The source is a human donor with Merkel cell carcinoma.

DNA sequence: TGTGCCACGGGGAGGACGAACACTGAAGCTTTCTTT. It specifies CATGRTNTEAFF. The sequence is built from TRBV30 and TRBJ1-1; there is no confident call for the D gene. From its cysteine to its phenylalanine, the CDR3 spans 12 amino acids. Of all the DNA, just the CDR3 is kept, 36 bases in frame from base 1. CDR1 is given as GTSNPN and CDR2 as SVGIG, both from the germline V gene (reference sequence). The V end loses 8 bases and the J end loses 1 base, and a stretch of 11 bases separates them.